These T cell receptor beta chains were read from a single sample in a study of graft-versus-host responses after intestinal transplantation. This table comes from immunoSEQ multiplex PCR, and its TCRdb copy is limited to in-frame clones, with some not included. The repertoire has around 100,000 clones, 90% to 95% of them found once; the top ten carry 0.2% to 0.25%. No antigens are known for them. Sequences were derived from unstimulated CD4+ T cells sorted from spleen or lymph node cells, sampled before transplant. The receptors were gathered from a human donor who was the organ donor for an intestinal transplant. Each CDR3 is given with its conserved first and last residue. Fields, in order: J gene, D gene, V gene, CDR3 protein. D genes are given only for firm matches.

TRBJ1-2	NA	TRBV2	CASEADSQNYGYTF
TRBJ1-2	NA	TRBV2	CASTRQLANYGYTF
TRBJ1-4	NA	TRBV5-8	CASSFHGGDREKLFF
TRBJ1-5	NA	TRBV19	CASGILARPQHF
TRBJ2-5	NA	TRBV29-1	CSVAGVQETQYF
TRBJ1-1	NA	TRBV19	CASSMQGNTEAFF
TRBJ2-3	NA	TRBV5-1	CASSTQGTDTQYF
TRBJ2-5	TRBD1	TRBV5-1	CASSLGTGGETQYF
TRBJ1-2	NA	TRBV2	CASSEGGYGYTF
TRBJ2-1	NA	TRBV7-2	CASSLVGGSYNEQFF
TRBJ2-7	NA	TRBV11-2	CASSSYFGNGAYEQYF
TRBJ1-1	NA	TRBV6-5	CAAGWGIWTEAFF
TRBJ2-5	NA	TRBV12-2	CASRATRVGNQETQYF
TRBJ2-7	NA	TRBV7-2	CASSLGPNYEQYF
TRBJ1-2	TRBD1	TRBV6-6	CASSSGQGNIDGYTF
TRBJ2-3	TRBD2	TRBV7-9	CASSPQSGTTDTQYF
TRBJ2-5	NA	TRBV5-1	CASSLASGETQYF
TRBJ2-3	NA	TRBV20-1	CSAEQHTQYF
TRBJ2-7	NA	TRBV30	CAWSEGNRLLSHEQYF
TRBJ2-7	TRBD2	TRBV7-8	CASSSLAGASYEQYF
TRBJ1-1	NA	TRBV19	CASSIGVGNTEAFF
TRBJ1-2	NA	TRBV25-1	CASSESGRYGYTF
TRBJ2-5	NA	TRBV20-1	CSARRETQYF
TRBJ2-3	TRBD2	TRBV4-3	CASSQTSGRASADTQYF
TRBJ2-7	NA	TRBV5-1	CASSSQGYEQYF
TRBJ1-1	NA	TRBV9	CASSPGGQLNTEAFF
TRBJ1-4	TRBD1	TRBV10-3	CATSRLDRETNEKLFF
TRBJ2-7	TRBD2	TRBV5-1	CASSSRLAGGSYEQYF
TRBJ2-1	TRBD2	TRBV7-9	CASSLPGTSGYNEQFF
TRBJ2-2	TRBD2	TRBV27	CASSLGLAAPKGDTGELFF
TRBJ2-7	NA	TRBV4-2	CASSQDRMREQYF
TRBJ2-3	NA	TRBV11-2	CASSQVGEETTDTQYF
TRBJ1-1	NA	TRBV7-9	CASSLGWGNTEAFF
TRBJ2-5	TRBD1	TRBV5-1	CASRNGQGQETQYF
TRBJ2-7	TRBD1	TRBV18	CASSPGTGGRDEQYF
TRBJ1-1	NA	TRBV28	CASSFGGSGTEAFF
TRBJ2-7	TRBD1	TRBV30	CAWGDLQGATFF
TRBJ2-7	NA	TRBV7-6	CASSWDRPYEQYF
TRBJ2-3	NA	TRBV6-6	CASSYWPGEIPDTQYF
TRBJ1-2	NA	TRBV6-1	CASSEVTLANYGYTF
TRBJ1-2	NA	TRBV7-9	CASSLGARDRGYTF
NA	NA	TRBV5-5	CASSAHYEQYF
TRBJ2-7	NA	TRBV20-1	CSARRDEQYF
TRBJ1-3	NA	TRBV15	CATSTGTTGNTIYF
TRBJ2-7	TRBD1	TRBV10-2	CASSEATGGPYEQYF
TRBJ2-7	NA	TRBV7-2	CASSLGAGSHEQYF
TRBJ1-2	NA	TRBV6-6	CASRYRDLGGYTF
TRBJ1-1	NA	TRBV29-1	CSVEVGGGTEAFF
TRBJ1-2	NA	TRBV6-5	CASSYSTRNYGYTF
TRBJ1-2	NA	TRBV28	CASSFQPFGYTF
TRBJ1-4	NA	TRBV21-1	CASSKGDSHNEKLFF
TRBJ1-1	NA	TRBV7-9	CASSLTGVMNTEAFF
TRBJ2-2	NA	TRBV29-1	CSVASPGELFF